The 11 T cell receptor beta chains given below trace back to one sample, sequenced in a study of identical twins. MiXCR was run by TCRdb on the 5' RACE reads, yielding one entry per CDR3 protein. Counted here are about 920,000 distinct CDR3 sequences, 9% to 15% occurring once; the ten biggest clones make up 1.5% to 2%. These records were also assigned to another study, of yellow fever vaccine responses in identical twins.

The sample consisted of PBMCs. The receptors derive from a woman aged 18-30 years in good health.

CDR3 DNA sequence: TGCAGCGCCCCTGACAGAGGGAGTGACTATGGCTACACCTTC. Encoded protein: CSAPDRGSDYGYTF. The chain is built from TRBV29-1 and TRBJ1-2, with D possibly matching TRBD1 (5 bases). Trimming left V 7 bases short and J 3 bases short, with 18 bases between. The CDR3 contains 14 residues. Per germline, CDR1 SQVTM and CDR2 ANQGSEA. The full variable domain, its missing parts supplied by reference TRBV29-1 and TRBJ1-2, is SAVISQKPSRDICQRGTSLTIQCQVDSQVTMMFWYRQQPGQSLTLIATANQGSEATYESGFVIDKFPISRPNLTFSTLTVSNMSPEDSSIYLCSAPDRGSDYGYTFGSGTRLTVV.

As concerns this clonotype: At one boundary the junction diverges from the germline segment, which might be a read error. This chain connects TRBV3-1 to TRBJ1-1; D may be TRBD1 (6 bases). The length of the CDR3 is 15 residues. Germline CDR1 LGHDT, CDR2 YNNKEL (reference sequence). The CDR3 DNA reads TGTGCCAGCAGCCGACCCTTCGACGGGGACACTGAAGTTTTCTTT. Protein sequence: CASSRPFDGDTEVFF. The full variable domain, in which reference TRBV3-1 and TRBJ1-1 provide the parts outside the CDR3, is DTAVSQTPKYLVTQMGNDKSIKCEQNLGHDTMYWYKQDSKKFLKIMFSYNNKELIINETVPNRFSPKSPDKAHLNLHINSLELGDSAVYFCASSRPFDGDTEVFFGQGTRLTVV.

Here the CDR3 reads CASSETGVRKSNQPQHF. In DNA, the CDR3 is TGTGCCAGCAGTGAGACAGGAGTGAGGAAAAGCAATCAGCCCCAGCATTTT. The chain combines TRBV6-1 with TRBJ1-5, with D perhaps matching TRBD1 (6 bases). CDR3 length: 17 amino acids. V was trimmed by 3 bases and J by 1 base, leaving 16 bases between them. CDR1 and CDR2 from the germline V gene are MNHNS and SASEGT.

The sample holds a few counts of this clonotype. The V and J genes are TRBV20-1 and TRBJ2-1; D gene ambiguous. Between the trimmed V and J ends, which lost 5 bases and 8 bases, there was a span of 13 bases. CDR3 length: 12 residues. Germline loops: CDR1 DFQATT, CDR2 SNEGSKA (reference sequence). The chain's CDR3 is CSADNRLYEQFF. CDR3 sequence (DNA): TGCAGTGCTGATAATCGACTCTATGAGCAGTTCTTC.

This clonotype has at least ten counts. The chain links TRBV10-3 to TRBJ2-1, with TRBD2 matching over 8 bases. This CDR3 is 14 amino acids long. J lost 10 bases, V lost 3 bases, and 8 bases had no gene match. Per germline, CDR1 ENHRY and CDR2 SYGVKD. DNA of the CDR3: TGTGCCATCAGTGACAAAGGGGCGGGGGGCGAGCAGTTCTTC. Residues: CAISDKGAGGEQFF.

The chain uses TRBV5-1 and TRBJ2-4, with TRBD2 as a possible D gene (6 bases). Germline V gene sequence: CDR1 SGHRS, CDR2 YFSETQ. The CDR3 runs to 14 residues. V lost 4 bases and J 5 bases, leaving 13 bases between the germline ends. CDR3 residues: CASSPGSGENIQYF. The CDR3 DNA sequence: TGCGCCAGCAGCCCCGGGAGTGGGGAAAACATTCAGTACTTC.

This clonotype has only a few counts. This sequence joins TRBV20-1 and TRBJ2-7; 8 nucleotides agree with TRBD1. Germline values: CDR1 DFQATT, CDR2 SNEGSKA (reference sequence). This CDR3 is built from 14 residues. V gave up 6 bases and J gave up 2 bases; unmatched junction bases: 9. The CDR3 reads CSASPGQGPYEQYF. As DNA, the CDR3 is TGCAGTGCGTCGCCCGGACAGGGACCCTACGAGCAGTACTTC.

This clonotype occurred a few times. The chain couples TRBV29-1 to TRBJ2-7; 9 positions match TRBD2. V lost 7 bases to trimming and J lost 6 bases; unmatched junction nucleotides: 16. The V gene's germline CDR1 is SQVTM and CDR2 ANQGSEA. CDR3 length equals 15 residues. CDR3 protein: CSAGGLAGYSGEQYF. In DNA form, the CDR3 reads TGCAGCGCCGGGGGGCTAGCGGGATACTCGGGCGAGCAGTACTTC.

The sample holds many counts of this clonotype. The chain joins TRBV3-1 to TRBJ1-5, with no clear D. This CDR3 is 14 amino acids long. V gave up 4 bases and J gave up 11 bases, with 18 bases separating them. CDR1 LGHDT and CDR2 YNNKEL come from the germline V gene (reference sequence). The CDR3 DNA reads as TGTGCCAGCAGCCCTTATCGGGGTCTCTGGGCCCAGCATTTT. Amino acid sequence: CASSPYRGLWAQHF.

In this sample, this clonotype turned up a few times. CDR3 nucleotide sequence: TGTGCCAGCAGCCAAGCGGACAGGGGACTAGCCAAAAACATTCAGTACTTC. Residues: CASSQADRGLAKNIQYF. The chain carries TRBV3-1 and TRBJ2-4; 9 nucleotides agree with TRBD1. The CDR3 totals 17 residues. J lost 0 bases, V lost 1 base, and 4 bases had no gene match. Per germline, CDR1 LGHDT and CDR2 YNNKEL (reference sequence).

This clonotype was seen just once. The rearrangement uses TRBV20-1 and TRBJ2-5; D is perhaps TRBD1 or TRBD2 (5 bases each). Germline-derived CDR1 and CDR2 are DFQATT and SNEGSKA (reference sequence). This CDR3 spans 10 amino acids. The V and J ends lost 5 bases and 10 bases respectively, with 11 bases between them. The chain's CDR3 is CSARPGGQYF. In nucleotides, the CDR3 is TGCAGTGCTCGCCCTGGGGGCCAGTACTTC.